These 16 T cell receptor beta chains came from one sample sequenced in a study of shared clonotypes between healthy human individuals. Method: immunoSEQ multiplex PCR; TCRdb's copy keeps in-frame clones and lacks some. The sample shows 2 million to 2.5 million clones, approximately 94% of them seen only once. Terminally differentiated effector memory CD45RA+ cells were left out of the naive CD8 fraction, which was CD45RO-negative and positively selected for CCR7. The sequenced sample was naive CD8+ T cells from PBMCs. The origin of the receptors is a man between 18 and 35 years old in good health. Some clones in this sample may be carry-over from other donors' samples.

The chain has TRBV7-8 and TRBJ1-5; tentatively, D is TRBD1 (5 bases). In germline, CDR1 is SGHVS, CDR2 FQNEAQ. This CDR3 is built from 14 residues. V lost 7 bases and J lost 1, with 11 bases in between. CDR3 amino acids: CASTGEGSNQPQHF. The CDR3 DNA reads TGTGCCAGCACGGGGGAAGGGAGCAATCAGCCCCAGCATTTT. Full variable domain (missing parts from reference TRBV7-8 and TRBJ1-5): GAGVSQSPRYKVAKRGQDVALRCDPISGHVSLFWYQQALGQGPEFLTYFQNEAQLDKSGLPSDRFFAERPEGSVSTLKIQRTQQEDSAVYLCASTGEGSNQPQHFGDGTRLSIL.

Comments on this clone: This sample includes further DNA sequences coding for the same CDR3. The chain uses TRBV9 and TRBJ2-1; D possibly uses TRBD1 or TRBD2 (5 bases each). Trimming shortened V by 0 bases and J by 1 base, and 8 bases separated the two germline ends. Germline CDR1 SGDLS, CDR2 YYNGEE. The CDR3 extends over 15 amino acids. The CDR3 DNA is TGTGCCAGCAGCGTAGGTGGGGGTTCCTACAATGAGCAGTTCTTC. Protein: CASSVGGGSYNEQFF.

The genes are TRBV7-2 and TRBJ2-1, with 9 bases fitting TRBD2. Germline V lookup: CDR1 SGHTA, CDR2 FQGNSA. The V and J ends lost 1 base and 7 bases, in that order; junction bases with no gene match: 11. This CDR3 has 17 residues. The DNA of the CDR3 is TGTGCCAGCAGCTTAGTTGGCGGGAGGGCCTTTGTAAATGAGCAGTTCTTC. Protein sequence: CASSLVGGRAFVNEQFF.

The V call is TRBV7-9, the J call TRBJ2-7, with a possible D match to TRBD1 (6 bases). The CDR3 runs 12 residues. In germline, CDR1 is SEHNR, CDR2 FQNEAQ (reference sequence). V shed 5 bases and J shed 3 bases, with 8 bases lying between them. CDR3 in DNA: TGTGCCAGCAGCGCACAGGGCTACGAGCAGTACTTC. Translating it yields CASSAQGYEQYF.

The V gene is TRBV27, the J gene TRBJ1-4; 9 bases agree with TRBD1. Germline V gene sequence: CDR1 MNHEY, CDR2 SMNVEV (reference sequence). Losses at the gene ends were 6 bases for V and 2 bases for J; bases not matched to a gene: 7. The CDR3 sequence is 16 residues long. CDR3 loop: CASRPGQGITNEKLFF. The CDR3 nucleotides read TGTGCCAGCAGGCCGGGACAGGGTATTACTAATGAAAAACTGTTTTTT.

The V and J genes are TRBV9 and TRBJ2-1; 9 positions match TRBD2. The germline gives CDR1 SGDLS, CDR2 YYNGEE. J was trimmed by 9 bases and V by 0 bases; bases with no gene match: 7. CDR3 size: 15 residues. CDR3: CASSVDGGRAGEQFF. For the CDR3, the DNA is TGTGCCAGCAGCGTAGACGGCGGGAGGGCCGGTGAGCAGTTCTTC.

The chain combines TRBV28 with TRBJ1-2; D gene uncertain. The V and J ends lost 6 bases and 1 base respectively, with 12 bases between them. The CDR3 has 14 residues. The germline V gene has CDR1 MDHEN and CDR2 SYDVKM. In nucleotides, the CDR3 is TGTGCCAGCAGCCTTCTCCAGGTTAACTATGGCTACACCTTC. This encodes CASSLLQVNYGYTF.

This chain links TRBV7-9 with TRBJ1-1; D gene uncertain. This CDR3 has 14 amino acids. V gave up 1 base and J gave up 3 bases, with 9 bases separating them. Germline V gene sequence: CDR1 SEHNR, CDR2 FQNEAQ (reference sequence). The CDR3 here is CASSLVQLDTEAFF. The CDR3, as DNA: TGTGCCAGCAGCTTAGTACAGTTGGACACTGAAGCTTTCTTT.

V usage is TRBV7-9 and J usage is TRBJ2-7; 11 bases fit TRBD2. The CDR3 is 16 residues long. Germline CDR1 is SEHNR and CDR2 is FQNEAQ (reference sequence). The ends lost 4 bases at V and 2 bases at J; junction bases unmatched: 7. In nucleotides, the CDR3 is TGTGCCAGCAGCTCGTCTAGCGGGAGGTATACCTACGAGCAGTACTTC. It yields the protein CASSSSSGRYTYEQYF.

J is TRBJ2-1 and V is TRBV7-9; 14 nucleotides line up with TRBD2. The CDR3 is 16 residues long. CDR1 and CDR2 (germline): SEHNR, FQNEAQ (reference sequence). After removal of 3 bases from V and 7 bases from J, the junction contained 5 bases not matched to a gene. DNA for the CDR3: TGTGCCAGCAGCTTGGGACTAGCGGGAGAAACAAATGAGCAGTTCTTC. Its translation is CASSLGLAGETNEQFF.

CDR3 DNA sequence: TGTGCCAGCAGCTTGGAACGCCGAACAGATACGCAGTATTTT. It yields the protein CASSLERRTDTQYF. The chain employs TRBV5-4 and TRBJ2-3; D is ambiguous. The CDR3 covers 14 residues. V lost 0 bases and J lost 3, with 8 bases in between. Germline-derived CDR1 and CDR2 are SGHNT and YYREEE (reference sequence).

The V and J genes are TRBV5-1 and TRBJ2-7; the D is unclear. The germline CDR1 and CDR2 sequences are SGHRS and YFSETQ. V was trimmed by 0 bases and J by 0 bases, leaving 13 bases between them. The CDR3 totals 16 residues. The CDR3 loop reads CASSLAEGPSSYEQYF. DNA for the CDR3: TGCGCCAGCAGCTTGGCCGAAGGACCGAGCTCCTACGAGCAGTACTTC.

The gene calls are TRBV7-9 and TRBJ2-1, with D perhaps matching TRBD2 (5 bases). Trimming removed 2 bases at V and 6 bases at J, with 20 bases between. Germline V gene sequence: CDR1 SEHNR, CDR2 FQNEAQ (reference sequence). CDR3 length equals 17 residues. The chain's CDR3 is CASSLSGYRLGANEQFF. CDR3 nucleotides: TGTGCCAGCAGCTTATCCGGTTACCGTCTGGGAGCCAATGAGCAGTTCTTC.

The chain joins TRBV9 to TRBJ2-1; tentatively, D is TRBD2 (6 bases). Germline CDR1 is SGDLS and CDR2 is YYNGEE. The CDR3 runs 14 residues. V gave up 5 bases and J gave up 14 bases, with 23 bases separating them. Here the CDR3 reads CASSSQGRPGGEFF. The CDR3 bases are TGTGCCAGCAGTAGTCAGGGTCGACCGGGCGGGGAGTTCTTC.

The chain joins TRBV7-9 to TRBJ1-1, with D unresolved. Trimming took 1 base from V and 8 from J, leaving 11 bases between them. This CDR3 region has 13 residues. Germline CDR1 SEHNR, CDR2 FQNEAQ (reference sequence). The CDR3 is CASSLEGPQEAFF. The DNA for the CDR3 is TGTGCCAGCAGCTTAGAAGGACCCCAGGAAGCTTTCTTT.

The chain has TRBV15 and TRBJ1-6, with TRBD1 as a possible D gene (6 bases). Germline values: CDR1 LNHNV, CDR2 YYDKDF (reference sequence). V gave up 1 base and J gave up 9 bases, with 10 bases separating them. The length of the CDR3 is 14 residues. In DNA, the CDR3 is TGTGCCACCAGCAGAGGGAGGGGGGCTTCACCCCTCCACTTT. Translated, it gives CATSRGRGASPLHF.